This TCR beta chain was sequenced in a study of T-cell reconstitution after alpha-beta-depleted transplantation in children. The CDR3 consists of 19 residues. Per the germline V gene, CDR1 is MDHEN and CDR2 is SYDVKM. The J segment lost 4 bases and the V segment lost 8 bases, leaving 22 bases of the junction unmatched. This clonotype was seen a few times. What it recognizes is unknown. Study-level points and caveats: Newly produced T cells mostly provided counts and TCRbeta diversity after one year, as hyperexpanded clones declined. About two months after transplant, alpha-beta T cells reportedly came from several hundred expanded graft clones. In some patients, recipient T cells and intrathymic progenitors surviving conditioning explained high day-60 diversity.

The TCRbeta library incorporated unique molecular identifiers. One entry per CDR3 protein, called by TCRdb with MiXCR from the PCR reads. The sample contains about 140,000 distinct CDR3 sequences, 8% to 10% of which appear only once. The sequence was obtained from a female patient between 2 and 10 years old who had a stem cell transplant for congenital amegakaryocytic thrombocytopenia, so the T cells may come from the graft donor. The sequences come from PBMCs, mostly from graft donor cells, collected 180 days after TCRalphabeta/CD19-depleted stem cell transplant. The chain recombines TRBV28 with TRBJ2-3; 9 bases line up with TRBD1. The CDR3 coding sequence is TGTGCCAGCCTGGGGACAGGGACGTCTCGCTCGGCAGGGGCAGATACGCAGTATTTT. Protein product: CASLGTGTSRSAGADTQYF.